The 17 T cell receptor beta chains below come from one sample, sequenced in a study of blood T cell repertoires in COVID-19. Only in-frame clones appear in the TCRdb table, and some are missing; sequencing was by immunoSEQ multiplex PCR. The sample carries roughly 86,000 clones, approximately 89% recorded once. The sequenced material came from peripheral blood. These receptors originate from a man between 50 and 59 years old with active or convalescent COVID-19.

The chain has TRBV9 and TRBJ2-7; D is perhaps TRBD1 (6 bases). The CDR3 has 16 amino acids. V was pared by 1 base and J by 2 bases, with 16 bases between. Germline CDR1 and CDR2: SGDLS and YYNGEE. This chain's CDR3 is CASSVSPRTATYEQYF. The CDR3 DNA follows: TGTGCCAGCAGCGTATCCCCGAGGACAGCCACCTACGAGCAGTACTTC.

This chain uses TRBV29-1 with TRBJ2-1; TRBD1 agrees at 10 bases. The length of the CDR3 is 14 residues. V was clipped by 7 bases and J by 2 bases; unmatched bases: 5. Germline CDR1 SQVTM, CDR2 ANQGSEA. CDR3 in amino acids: CSGSGQGAYNEQFF. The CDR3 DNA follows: TGCAGCGGAAGTGGACAGGGGGCCTACAATGAGCAGTTCTTC.

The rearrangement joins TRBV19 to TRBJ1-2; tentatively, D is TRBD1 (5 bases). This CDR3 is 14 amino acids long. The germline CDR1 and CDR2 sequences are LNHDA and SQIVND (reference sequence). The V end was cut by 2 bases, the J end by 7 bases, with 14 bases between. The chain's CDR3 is CASSIPGGVAGYTF. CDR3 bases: TGTGCCAGTAGTATACCGGGAGGGGTTGCTGGCTACACCTTC.

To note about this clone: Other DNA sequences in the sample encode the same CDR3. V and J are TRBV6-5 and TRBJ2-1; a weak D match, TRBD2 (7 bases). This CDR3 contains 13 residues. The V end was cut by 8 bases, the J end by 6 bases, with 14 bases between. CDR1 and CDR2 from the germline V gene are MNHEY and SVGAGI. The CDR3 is CASSSGGLNEQFF. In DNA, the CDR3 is TGTGCCAGCTCATCCGGGGGGCTCAATGAGCAGTTCTTC.

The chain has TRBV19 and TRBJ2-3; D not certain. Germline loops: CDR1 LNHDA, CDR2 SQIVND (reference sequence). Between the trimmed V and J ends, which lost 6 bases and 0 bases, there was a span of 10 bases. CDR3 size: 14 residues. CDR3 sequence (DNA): TGTGCCAGTAGGCAATCTAGTAGCACAGATACGCAGTATTTT. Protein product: CASRQSSSTDTQYF.

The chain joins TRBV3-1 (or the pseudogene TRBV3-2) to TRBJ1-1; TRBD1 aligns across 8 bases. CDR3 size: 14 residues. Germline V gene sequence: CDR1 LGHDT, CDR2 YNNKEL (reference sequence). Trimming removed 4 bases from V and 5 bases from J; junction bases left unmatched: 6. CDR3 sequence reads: CASSLGQGSTEAFF. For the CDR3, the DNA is TGTGCCAGCAGCCTAGGACAGGGATCGACTGAAGCTTTCTTT.

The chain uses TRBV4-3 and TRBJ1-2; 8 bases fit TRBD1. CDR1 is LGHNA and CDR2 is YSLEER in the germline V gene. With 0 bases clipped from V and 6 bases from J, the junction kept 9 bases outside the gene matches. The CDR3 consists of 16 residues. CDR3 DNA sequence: TGCGCCAGCAGCCAAGATAGGATTGGACAGGGAAATGGCTACACCTTC. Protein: CASSQDRIGQGNGYTF.

The CDR3 nucleotides are TGTGCCATCAGGGGAGAAGGGATTAGCACAGATACGCAGTATTTT. Translated: CAIRGEGISTDTQYF. The chain carries TRBV10-3 and TRBJ2-3; a possible D gene is TRBD2 (5 bases). CDR1 and CDR2 (germline): ENHRY, SYGVKD. The CDR3 totals 15 residues. Trimming took off 6 bases at V and 0 bases at J, with 13 bases between the two ends.

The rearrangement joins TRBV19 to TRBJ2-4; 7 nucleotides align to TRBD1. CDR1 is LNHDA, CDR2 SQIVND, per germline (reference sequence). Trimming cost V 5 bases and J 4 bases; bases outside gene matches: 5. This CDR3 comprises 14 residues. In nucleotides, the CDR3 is TGTGCCAGTAGTGAACCGGGACAGAAAAACATTCAGTACTTC. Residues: CASSEPGQKNIQYF.

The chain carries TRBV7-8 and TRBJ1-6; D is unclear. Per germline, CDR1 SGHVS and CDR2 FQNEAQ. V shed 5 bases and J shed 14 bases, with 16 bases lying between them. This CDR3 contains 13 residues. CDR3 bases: TGTGCCAGCAGCATGCCATCGCTTTCGGCCCTCCACTTT. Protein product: CASSMPSLSALHF.

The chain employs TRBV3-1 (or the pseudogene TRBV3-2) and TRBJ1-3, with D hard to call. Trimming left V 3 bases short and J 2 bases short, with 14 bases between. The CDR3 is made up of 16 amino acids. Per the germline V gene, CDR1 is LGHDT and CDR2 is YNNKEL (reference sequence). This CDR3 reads CASSQFSEAPGNTIYF. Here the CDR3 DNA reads TGTGCCAGCAGCCAGTTTTCCGAGGCCCCTGGAAACACCATATATTTT.

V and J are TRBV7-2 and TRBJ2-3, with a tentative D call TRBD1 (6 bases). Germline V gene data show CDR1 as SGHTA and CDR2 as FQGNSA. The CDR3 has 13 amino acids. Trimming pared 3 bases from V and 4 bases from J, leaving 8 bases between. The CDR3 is CASSLRGSDTQYF. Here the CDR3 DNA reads TGTGCCAGCAGCTTGAGGGGGTCAGATACGCAGTATTTT.

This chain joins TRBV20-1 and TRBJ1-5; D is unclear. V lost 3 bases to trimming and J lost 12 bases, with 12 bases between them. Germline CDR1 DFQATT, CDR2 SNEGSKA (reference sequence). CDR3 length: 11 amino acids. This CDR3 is CSARAREGQHF. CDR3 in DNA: TGCAGTGCTAGGGCCCGAGAGGGCCAGCATTTT.

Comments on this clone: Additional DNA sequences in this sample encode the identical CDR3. In DNA, the CDR3 is TGTGCCAGCAGCCTAGGGCTCCAAGAGACCCAGTACTTC. This sequence encodes CASSLGLQETQYF. This chain connects TRBV11-2 to TRBJ2-5; D remains unclear. Trimming pared 5 bases from V and 1 base from J, leaving 8 bases between. Per the germline V gene, CDR1 is SGHAT and CDR2 is FQNNGV. This CDR3 is built from 13 residues.

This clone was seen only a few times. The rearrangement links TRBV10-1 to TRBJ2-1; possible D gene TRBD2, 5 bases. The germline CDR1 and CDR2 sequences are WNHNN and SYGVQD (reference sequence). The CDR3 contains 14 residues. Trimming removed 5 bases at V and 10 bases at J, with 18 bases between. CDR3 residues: CASSPSPAWEEQFF. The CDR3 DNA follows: TGCGCCAGCAGTCCCTCTCCGGCATGGGAGGAGCAGTTCTTC.

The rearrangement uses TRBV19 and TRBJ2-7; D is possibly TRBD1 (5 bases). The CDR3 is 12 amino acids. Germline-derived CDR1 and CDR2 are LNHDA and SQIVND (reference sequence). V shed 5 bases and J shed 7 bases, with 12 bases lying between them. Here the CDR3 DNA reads TGTGCCAGTAGTGGGCAGGGCGGAGAGCAGTACGTC. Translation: CASSGQGGEQYV.

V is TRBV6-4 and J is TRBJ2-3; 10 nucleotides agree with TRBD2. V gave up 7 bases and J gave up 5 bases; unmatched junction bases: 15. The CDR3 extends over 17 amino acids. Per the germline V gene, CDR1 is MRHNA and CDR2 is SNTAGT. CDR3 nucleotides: TGTGCCAGCACCGAGATATCAGCGGGGGGGCGTAGAGATACGCAGTATTTT. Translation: CASTEISAGGRRDTQYF.